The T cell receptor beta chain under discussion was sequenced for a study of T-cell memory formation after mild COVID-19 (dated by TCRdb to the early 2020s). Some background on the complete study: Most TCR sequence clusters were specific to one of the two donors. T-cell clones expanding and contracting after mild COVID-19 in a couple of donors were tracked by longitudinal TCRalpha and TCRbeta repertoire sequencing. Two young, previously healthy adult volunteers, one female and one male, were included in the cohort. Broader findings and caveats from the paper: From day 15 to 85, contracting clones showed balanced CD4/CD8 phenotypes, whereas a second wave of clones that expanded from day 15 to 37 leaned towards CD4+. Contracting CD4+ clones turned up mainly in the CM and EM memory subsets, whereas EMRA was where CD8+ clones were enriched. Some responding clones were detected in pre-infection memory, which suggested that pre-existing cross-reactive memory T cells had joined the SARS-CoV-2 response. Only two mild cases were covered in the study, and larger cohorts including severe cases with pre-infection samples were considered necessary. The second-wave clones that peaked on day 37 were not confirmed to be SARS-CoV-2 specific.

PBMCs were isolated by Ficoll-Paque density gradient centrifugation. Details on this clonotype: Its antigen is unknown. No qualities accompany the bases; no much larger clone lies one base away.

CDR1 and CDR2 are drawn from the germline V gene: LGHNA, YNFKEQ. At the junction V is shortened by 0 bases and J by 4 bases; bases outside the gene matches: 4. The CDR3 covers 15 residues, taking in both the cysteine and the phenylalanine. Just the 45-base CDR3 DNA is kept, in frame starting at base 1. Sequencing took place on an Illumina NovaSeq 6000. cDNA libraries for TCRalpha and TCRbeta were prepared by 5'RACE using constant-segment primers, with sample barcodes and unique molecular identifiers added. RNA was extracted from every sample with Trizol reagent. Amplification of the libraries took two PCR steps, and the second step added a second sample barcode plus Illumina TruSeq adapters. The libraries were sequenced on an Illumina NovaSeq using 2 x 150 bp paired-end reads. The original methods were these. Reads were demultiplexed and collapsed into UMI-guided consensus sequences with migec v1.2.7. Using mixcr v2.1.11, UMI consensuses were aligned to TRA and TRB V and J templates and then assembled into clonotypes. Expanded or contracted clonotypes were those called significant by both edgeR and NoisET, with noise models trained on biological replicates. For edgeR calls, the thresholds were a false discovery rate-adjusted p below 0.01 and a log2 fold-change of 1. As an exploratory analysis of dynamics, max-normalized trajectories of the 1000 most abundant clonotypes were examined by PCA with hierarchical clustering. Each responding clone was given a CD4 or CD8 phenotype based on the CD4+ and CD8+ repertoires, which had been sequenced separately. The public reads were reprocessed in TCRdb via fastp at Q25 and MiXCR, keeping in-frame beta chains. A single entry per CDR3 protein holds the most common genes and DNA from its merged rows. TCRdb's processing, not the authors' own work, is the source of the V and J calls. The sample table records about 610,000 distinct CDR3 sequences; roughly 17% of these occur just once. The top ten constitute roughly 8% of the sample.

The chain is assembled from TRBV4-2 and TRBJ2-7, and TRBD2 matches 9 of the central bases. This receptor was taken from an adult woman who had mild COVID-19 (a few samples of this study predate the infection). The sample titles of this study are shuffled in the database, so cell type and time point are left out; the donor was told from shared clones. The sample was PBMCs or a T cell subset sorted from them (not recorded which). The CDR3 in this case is CASSQEAGGQYEQYF. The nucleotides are TGTGCCAGCAGCCAAGAGGCGGGGGGGCAGTACGAGCAGTACTTC.